These T cell receptor beta chains were read from a single sample in a study of monozygotic twins with inflammatory bowel disease. Using the 5' RACE reads, TCRdb records one entry per CDR3 protein without DNA. This table holds about 380,000 distinct CDR3 sequences. Sequenced sample: blood. Every receptor here comes from a human donor with ulcerative colitis or Crohn's disease, or a healthy co-twin of an affected twin (not recorded which). Each CDR3 is given with its conserved first and last residue.

cdr3_aa: CASSLLAGGFYEQFF; v_call: TRBV11-1; j_call: TRBJ2-1
cdr3_aa: CASSQYELGSYNEQFF; v_call: TRBV3-1; j_call: TRBJ2-1
cdr3_aa: CASSLRSRDYERYF; v_call: TRBV7-8; j_call: TRBJ2-7
cdr3_aa: CASSPSPDRGLYNEQFF; v_call: TRBV6-1; j_call: TRBJ2-1
cdr3_aa: CASSSLTAKPLGTEAFF; v_call: TRBV12-3/TRBV12-4; j_call: TRBJ1-1
cdr3_aa: CASSQELRTDTQYF; v_call: TRBV4-3; j_call: TRBJ2-3
cdr3_aa: CASGRVNYEQYF; v_call: TRBV25-1; j_call: TRBJ2-7
cdr3_aa: CSSLTGEGTEAFF; v_call: TRBV29-1; j_call: TRBJ1-1
cdr3_aa: CASRFSFRGNEQFF; v_call: TRBV12-3/TRBV12-4; j_call: TRBJ2-1
cdr3_aa: CASRPTGTIFNNEQFF; v_call: TRBV6-1; j_call: TRBJ2-1
cdr3_aa: CASSQSIDSYEQYF; v_call: TRBV3-1; j_call: TRBJ2-7
cdr3_aa: CASSLRVSTDTQYF; v_call: TRBV7-2; j_call: TRBJ2-3
cdr3_aa: CASSLDRRSTYEQYF; v_call: TRBV5-1; j_call: TRBJ2-7
cdr3_aa: CASSGGRVNEKLFF; v_call: TRBV25-1; j_call: TRBJ1-4
cdr3_aa: CATAGAINSYEQYF; v_call: TRBV15; j_call: TRBJ2-7
cdr3_aa: CASSSRDRTYEQYF; v_call: TRBV12-3/TRBV12-4; j_call: TRBJ2-7
cdr3_aa: CASSQDTPARETQYF; v_call: TRBV4-3; j_call: TRBJ2-5
cdr3_aa: CASSTSSRTDTQYF; v_call: TRBV12-3/TRBV12-4; j_call: TRBJ2-3
cdr3_aa: CASSRFTGELFF; v_call: TRBV27; j_call: TRBJ2-2
cdr3_aa: CVSSLRPVEEQYF; v_call: TRBV5-1; j_call: TRBJ2-7
cdr3_aa: CSVELHRTDTQYF; v_call: TRBV29-1; j_call: TRBJ2-3
cdr3_aa: CASSATGRVLTEAFF; v_call: TRBV7-2; j_call: TRBJ1-1
cdr3_aa: CAISVSSGGARAYNEQFF; v_call: TRBV10-3; j_call: TRBJ2-1
cdr3_aa: CASSQPGGAGEQYF; v_call: TRBV3-1; j_call: TRBJ2-7
cdr3_aa: CSARDPGTGSSYNSPLHF; v_call: TRBV20-1; j_call: TRBJ1-6
cdr3_aa: CASSQEAGVDGNTIYF; v_call: TRBV4-3; j_call: TRBJ1-3
cdr3_aa: CASSLGLAGWGTSTDTQYF; v_call: TRBV4-3; j_call: TRBJ2-3
cdr3_aa: CASSQETGGQETQYF; v_call: TRBV4-3; j_call: TRBJ2-5
cdr3_aa: CASSPGYNEQFF; v_call: TRBV18; j_call: TRBJ2-1
cdr3_aa: CASKPGLAASTDTQYF; v_call: TRBV5-1; j_call: TRBJ2-3
cdr3_aa: CASSWTGREQETQYF; v_call: TRBV5-1; j_call: TRBJ2-5
cdr3_aa: CASSPIFAGGPNEQFF; v_call: TRBV12-3/TRBV12-4; j_call: TRBJ2-1
cdr3_aa: CASRRGQGGRSELFF; v_call: TRBV6-1; j_call: TRBJ2-2
cdr3_aa: CASSFLGSQEAQYF; v_call: TRBV5-1; j_call: TRBJ2-5
cdr3_aa: CASSLVGSTMNTEAFF; v_call: TRBV7-2; j_call: TRBJ1-1
cdr3_aa: CASSLDVRGVQPQHF; v_call: TRBV7-9; j_call: TRBJ1-5
cdr3_aa: CASSLGQGGDTIYF; v_call: TRBV12-3/TRBV12-4; j_call: TRBJ1-3
cdr3_aa: CASSLDRMNTEAFF; v_call: TRBV5-1; j_call: TRBJ1-1
cdr3_aa: CASSQGLVPYEQYF; v_call: TRBV4-2; j_call: TRBJ2-7
cdr3_aa: CASSQRGQGAETNEKLFF; v_call: TRBV3-1; j_call: TRBJ1-4
cdr3_aa: CASSLVIGMNTEAFF; v_call: TRBV5-4; j_call: TRBJ1-1
cdr3_aa: CASSLSGENTGELFF; v_call: TRBV12-3/TRBV12-4; j_call: TRBJ2-2
cdr3_aa: CASRDSGQGRYEQYF; v_call: TRBV7-9; j_call: TRBJ2-7
cdr3_aa: CASTPLGGRRDYGYTF; v_call: TRBV6-2/TRBV6-3; j_call: TRBJ1-2
cdr3_aa: CSVPAREGALETDTQYF; v_call: TRBV29-1; j_call: TRBJ2-3
cdr3_aa: CSAFGGQETQYF; v_call: TRBV20-1; j_call: TRBJ2-5
cdr3_aa: CSAWDGSIQETQYF; v_call: TRBV20-1; j_call: TRBJ2-5
cdr3_aa: CASSQGEGMGNQPQHF; v_call: TRBV4-1; j_call: TRBJ1-5
cdr3_aa: CASSPPGTENGEQYF; v_call: TRBV12-3/TRBV12-4; j_call: TRBJ2-7
cdr3_aa: CASSPPGHNEQYF; v_call: TRBV5-6; j_call: TRBJ2-7
cdr3_aa: CASSLMAYLTYNEQFF; v_call: TRBV5-1; j_call: TRBJ2-1
cdr3_aa: CASSNQPTAFSYNEQFF; v_call: TRBV27; j_call: TRBJ2-1
cdr3_aa: CASSSDALYQPQHF; v_call: TRBV7-2; j_call: TRBJ1-5
cdr3_aa: CASSPTVNKDYEQYF; v_call: TRBV9; j_call: TRBJ2-7